In this sample, the clone carrying this TCR beta chain turned up many times. What it binds is not known. TCRdb re-analysed the multiplex PCR reads in MiXCR, keeping a single row per CDR3 protein. The table has over 15,000 distinct CDR3 sequences, around 49% seen once; the top ten hold approximately 16%. This sample is part of a study of breast tumors, draining lymph nodes, adjacent tissues. General study results and limits: Compared with lymph nodes, tumors were less diverse; compared with nontumor tissue, more. Data fit most tumor T cells coming from lymph node, expanding in tumor.

V trimming: 5 bases; J trimming: 5 bases; junction bases outside the gene matches: 5. CDR3 length: 13 amino acids. Germline V gene sequence: CDR1 MNHEY, CDR2 SVGAGI. The receptor comes from a female donor with breast cancer. Some clones in this sample may be carry-over from other donors' samples. The sequenced sample consisted of tumor-adjacent breast tissue. This chain links TRBV6-5 with TRBJ2-5, with 7 bases lining up with TRBD1. DNA for the CDR3: TGTGCCAGCAGTGACAGGGTGGATGAGACCCAGTACTTC. It codes for CASSDRVDETQYF.